This T cell receptor beta chain appears in the sequencing data of a study of OX40 agonist ivuxolimab in advanced cancers. Only in-frame clones appear in the TCRdb table, and some are missing; sequencing was by immunoSEQ multiplex PCR. The sample shows about 110,000 clones, around 93% of them seen only once. This clone was recorded once. Its antigen is still unknown. Study-wide results and limits: Among the least clonally expanded were partial responders at 0.1-3.0 mg/kg. Expanded peripheral T cells had an undetermined antigen specificity. Low normalized T-cell clonal expansion was additionally recorded for some nonresponders. The study observed clonal expansion of CD4+ and CD8+ blood T cells by week 6 at 0.1 to 3.0 mg/kg.

This CDR3 has 13 residues. V was trimmed by 6 bases and J by 8 bases, leaving 14 bases between them. CDR1 LNHDA and CDR2 SQIVND come from the germline V gene (reference sequence). The TCR sequence derives from an adult with an advanced solid tumor such as melanoma, head and neck, liver or kidney cancer. The chain employs TRBV19 and TRBJ2-1, with D possibly being TRBD2 (7 bases). This sample comprised CD4+ or CD8+ T cells sorted from blood, obtained in a trial of the OX40 agonist ivuxolimab. The CDR3 DNA sequence: TGTGCCAGTAGGGGGGGGGCCGATGATGAGCAGTTCTTC. Translating it yields CASRGGADDEQFF.